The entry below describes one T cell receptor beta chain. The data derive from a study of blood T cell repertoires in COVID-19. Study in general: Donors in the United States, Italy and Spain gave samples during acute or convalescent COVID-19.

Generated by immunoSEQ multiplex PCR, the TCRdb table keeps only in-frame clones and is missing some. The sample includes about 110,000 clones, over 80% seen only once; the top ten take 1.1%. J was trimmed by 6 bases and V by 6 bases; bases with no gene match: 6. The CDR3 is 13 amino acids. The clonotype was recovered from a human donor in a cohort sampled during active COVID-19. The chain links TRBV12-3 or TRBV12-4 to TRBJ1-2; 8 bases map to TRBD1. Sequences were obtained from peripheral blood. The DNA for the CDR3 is TGTGCCAGCAGGGCCTCAGGGGGCGATGGCTACACCTTC. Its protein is CASRASGGDGYTF.